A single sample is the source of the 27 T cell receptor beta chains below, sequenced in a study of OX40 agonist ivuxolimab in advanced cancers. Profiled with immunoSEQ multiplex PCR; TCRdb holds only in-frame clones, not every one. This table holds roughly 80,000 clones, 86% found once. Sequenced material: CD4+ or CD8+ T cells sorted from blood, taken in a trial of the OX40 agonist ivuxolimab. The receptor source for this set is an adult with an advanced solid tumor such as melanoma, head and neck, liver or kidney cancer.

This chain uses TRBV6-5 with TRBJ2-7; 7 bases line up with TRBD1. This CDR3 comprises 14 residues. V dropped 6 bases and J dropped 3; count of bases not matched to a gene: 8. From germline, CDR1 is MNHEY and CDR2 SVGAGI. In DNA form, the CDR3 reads TGTGCCAGCAGCCCCGGGACAGCTTACTACGAGCAGTACTTC. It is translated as CASSPGTAYYEQYF.

The CDR3 protein is CASSRSISENTEAFF. The DNA of the CDR3 is TGTGCCAGCAGCCGAAGTATCTCGGAGAACACTGAAGCTTTCTTT. This chain joins TRBV9 and TRBJ1-1; D is unresolved. V dropped 4 bases and J dropped 1 base, with 14 bases sitting between them. The germline gives CDR1 SGDLS, CDR2 YYNGEE. The length of the CDR3 is 15 residues.

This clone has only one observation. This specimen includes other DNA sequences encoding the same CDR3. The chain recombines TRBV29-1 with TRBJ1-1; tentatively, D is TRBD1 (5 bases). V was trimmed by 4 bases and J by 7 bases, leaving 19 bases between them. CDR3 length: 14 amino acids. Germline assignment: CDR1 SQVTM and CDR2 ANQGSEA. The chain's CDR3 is CSVGSQGRGGEAFF. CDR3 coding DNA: TGCAGCGTTGGAAGCCAAGGAAGGGGAGGTGAAGCTTTCTTT.

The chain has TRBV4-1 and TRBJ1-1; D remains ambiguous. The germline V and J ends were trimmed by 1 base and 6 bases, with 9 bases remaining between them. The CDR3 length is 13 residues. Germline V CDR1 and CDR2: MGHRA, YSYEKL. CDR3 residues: CASSQVTPPEAFF. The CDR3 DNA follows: TGCGCCAGCAGCCAAGTGACTCCGCCTGAAGCTTTCTTT.

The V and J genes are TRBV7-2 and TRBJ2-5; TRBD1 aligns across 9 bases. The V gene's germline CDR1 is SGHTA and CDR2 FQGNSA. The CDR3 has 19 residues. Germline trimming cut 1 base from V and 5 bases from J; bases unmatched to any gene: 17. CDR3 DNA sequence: TGTGCCAGCAGCTTAGTCCTTGGAGCACAGGGGGCGGTCGGGGAGACCCAGTACTTC. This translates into CASSLVLGAQGAVGETQYF.

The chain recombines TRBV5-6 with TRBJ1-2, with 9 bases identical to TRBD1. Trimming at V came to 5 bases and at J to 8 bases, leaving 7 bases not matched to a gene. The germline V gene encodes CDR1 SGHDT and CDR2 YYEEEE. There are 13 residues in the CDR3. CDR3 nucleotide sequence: TGTGCCAGCAGTCCGGACAGGGGTCGCGGCTACACCTTC. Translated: CASSPDRGRGYTF. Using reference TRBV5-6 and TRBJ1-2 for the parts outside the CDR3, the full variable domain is DAGVTQSPTHLIKTRGQQVTLRCSPKSGHDTVSWYQQALGQGPQFIFQYYEEEERQRGNFPDRFSGHQFPNYSSELNVNALLLGDSALYLCASSPDRGRGYTFGSGTRLTVV.

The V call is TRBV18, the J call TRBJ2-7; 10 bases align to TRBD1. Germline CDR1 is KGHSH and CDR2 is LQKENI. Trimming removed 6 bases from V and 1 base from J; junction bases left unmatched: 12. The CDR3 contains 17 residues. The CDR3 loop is CASSRKAPGQGSYEQYF. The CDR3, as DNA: TGTGCCAGCTCGCGCAAAGCACCGGGACAGGGGTCCTACGAGCAGTACTTC.

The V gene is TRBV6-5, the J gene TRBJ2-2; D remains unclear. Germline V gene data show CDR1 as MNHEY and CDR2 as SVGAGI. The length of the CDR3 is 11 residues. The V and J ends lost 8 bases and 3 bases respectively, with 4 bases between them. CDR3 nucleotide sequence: TGTGCCAGCGCTCACACCGGGGAGCTGTTTTTT. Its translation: CASAHTGELFF.

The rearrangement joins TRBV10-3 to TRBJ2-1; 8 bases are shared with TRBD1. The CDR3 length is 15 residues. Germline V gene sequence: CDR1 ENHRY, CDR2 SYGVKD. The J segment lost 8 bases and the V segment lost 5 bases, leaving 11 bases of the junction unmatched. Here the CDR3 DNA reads TGTGCCATCAGTAGGACAGGGAAAGCAGAGGATGAGCAGTTCTTC. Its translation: CAISRTGKAEDEQFF.

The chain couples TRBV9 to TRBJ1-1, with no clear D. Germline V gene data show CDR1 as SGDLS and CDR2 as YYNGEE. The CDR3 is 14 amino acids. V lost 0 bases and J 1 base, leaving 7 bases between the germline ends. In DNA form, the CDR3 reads TGTGCCAGCAGCGTAGGTCACAGGAACACTGAAGCTTTCTTT. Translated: CASSVGHRNTEAFF.

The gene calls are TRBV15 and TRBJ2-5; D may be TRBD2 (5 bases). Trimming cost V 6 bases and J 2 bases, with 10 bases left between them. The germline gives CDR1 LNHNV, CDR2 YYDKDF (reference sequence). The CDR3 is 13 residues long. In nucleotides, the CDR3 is TGTGCCACCAGGCCAGGACTTCAAGAGACCCAGTACTTC. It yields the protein CATRPGLQETQYF. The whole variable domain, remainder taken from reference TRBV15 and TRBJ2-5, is DAMVIQNPRYQVTQFGKPVTLSCSQTLNHNVMYWYQQKSSQAPKLLFHYYDKDFNNEADTPDNFQSRRPNTSFCFLDIRSPGLGDTAMYLCATRPGLQETQYFGPGTRLLVL.

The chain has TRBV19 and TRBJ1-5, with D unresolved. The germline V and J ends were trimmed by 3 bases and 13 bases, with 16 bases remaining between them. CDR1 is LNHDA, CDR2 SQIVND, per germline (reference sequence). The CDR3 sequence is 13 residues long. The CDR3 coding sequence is TGTGCCAGTAGTATTCGGTTCGGTTACTTACAGCATTTT. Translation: CASSIRFGYLQHF.

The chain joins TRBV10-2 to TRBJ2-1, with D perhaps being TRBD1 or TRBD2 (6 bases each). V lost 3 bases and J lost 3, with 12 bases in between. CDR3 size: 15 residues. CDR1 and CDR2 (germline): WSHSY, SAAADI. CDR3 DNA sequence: TGCGCCAGCAGTGAACAGGGCGGGGACTACAATGAGCAGTTCTTC. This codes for CASSEQGGDYNEQFF.

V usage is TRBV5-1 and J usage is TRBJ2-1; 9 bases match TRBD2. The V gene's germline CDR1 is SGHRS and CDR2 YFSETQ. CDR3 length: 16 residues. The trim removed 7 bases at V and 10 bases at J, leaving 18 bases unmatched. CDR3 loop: CASRPAIAGDLMEQFF. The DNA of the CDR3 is TGCGCCAGCCGACCCGCTATAGCGGGGGACCTGATGGAGCAGTTCTTC. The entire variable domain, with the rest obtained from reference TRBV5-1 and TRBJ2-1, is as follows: KAGVTQTPRYLIKTRGQQVTLSCSPISGHRSVSWYQQTPGQGLQFLFEYFSETQRNKGNFPGRFSGRQFSNSRSEMNVSTLELGDSALYLCASRPAIAGDLMEQFFGPGTRLTVL.

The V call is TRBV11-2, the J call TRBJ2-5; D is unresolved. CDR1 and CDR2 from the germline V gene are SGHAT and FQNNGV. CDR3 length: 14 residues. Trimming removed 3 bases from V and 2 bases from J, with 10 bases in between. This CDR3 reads CASSLAIAQETQYF. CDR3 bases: TGTGCCAGCAGCTTGGCTATTGCACAAGAGACCCAGTACTTC.

The CDR3 loop is CASSLEDTGGRGNQPQHF. The CDR3 DNA is TGTGCCAGCAGCTTAGAAGATACTGGAGGGCGGGGAAATCAGCCCCAGCATTTT. This chain connects TRBV7-9 to TRBJ1-5; no clear D. The germline gives CDR1 SEHNR, CDR2 FQNEAQ (reference sequence). CDR3 length: 18 amino acids. Trimming cost V 1 base and J 4 bases, with 20 bases left between them.

CDR3 region: CASSNQGARETQYF. CDR3 coding DNA: TGCGCCAGCAGCAACCAGGGGGCGCGCGAGACCCAGTACTTC. The J gene is TRBJ2-5, the V gene TRBV5-1; 8 nucleotides match TRBD1. This CDR3 comprises 14 residues. Germline lookup yields CDR1 SGHRS and CDR2 YFSETQ. The V and J ends lost 4 bases and 5 bases, in that order; junction bases with no gene match: 7.

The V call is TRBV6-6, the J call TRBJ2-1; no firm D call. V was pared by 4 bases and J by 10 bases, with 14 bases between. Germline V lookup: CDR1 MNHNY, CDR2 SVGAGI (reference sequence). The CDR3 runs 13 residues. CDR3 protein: CASSSPNLREQFF. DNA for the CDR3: TGTGCCAGCAGTTCGCCTAATCTTCGGGAGCAGTTCTTC.

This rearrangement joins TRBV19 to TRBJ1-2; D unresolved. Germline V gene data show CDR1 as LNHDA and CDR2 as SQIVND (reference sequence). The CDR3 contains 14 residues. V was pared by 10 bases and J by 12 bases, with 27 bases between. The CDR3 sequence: CATSQRPGLSGHTF. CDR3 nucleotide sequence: TGTGCCACCTCACAGAGACCGGGGTTGAGCGGGCACACCTTC.

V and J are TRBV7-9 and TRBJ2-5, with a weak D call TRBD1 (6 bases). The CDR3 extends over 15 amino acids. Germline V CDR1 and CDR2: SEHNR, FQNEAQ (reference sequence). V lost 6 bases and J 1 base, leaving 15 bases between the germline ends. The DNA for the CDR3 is TGTGCCAGCAGTAGCCGGGGACACCCCCAAGAGACCCAGTACTTC. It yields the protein CASSSRGHPQETQYF. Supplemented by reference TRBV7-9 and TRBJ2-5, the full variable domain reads DTGVSQNPRHKITKRGQNVTFRCDPISEHNRLYWYRQTLGQGPEFLTYFQNEAQLEKSRLLSDRFSAERPKGSFSTLEIQRTEQGDSAMYLCASSSRGHPQETQYFGPGTRLLVL.

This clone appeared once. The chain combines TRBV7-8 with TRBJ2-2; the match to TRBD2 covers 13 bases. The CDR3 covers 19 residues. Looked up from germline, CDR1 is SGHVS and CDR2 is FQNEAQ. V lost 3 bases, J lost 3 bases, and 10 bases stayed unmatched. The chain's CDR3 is CASSFPGLAGRWDTGELFF. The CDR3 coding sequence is TGTGCCAGCAGCTTTCCGGGACTAGCGGGACGGTGGGACACCGGGGAGCTGTTTTTT. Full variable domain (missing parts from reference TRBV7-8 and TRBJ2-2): GAGVSQSPRYKVAKRGQDVALRCDPISGHVSLFWYQQALGQGPEFLTYFQNEAQLDKSGLPSDRFFAERPEGSVSTLKIQRTQQEDSAVYLCASSFPGLAGRWDTGELFFGEGSRLTVL.

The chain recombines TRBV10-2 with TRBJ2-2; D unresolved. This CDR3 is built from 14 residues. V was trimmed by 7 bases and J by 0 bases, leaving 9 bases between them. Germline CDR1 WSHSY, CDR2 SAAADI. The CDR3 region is CASKVAPNTGELFF. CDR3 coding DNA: TGCGCCAGCAAGGTAGCTCCGAACACCGGGGAGCTGTTTTTT.

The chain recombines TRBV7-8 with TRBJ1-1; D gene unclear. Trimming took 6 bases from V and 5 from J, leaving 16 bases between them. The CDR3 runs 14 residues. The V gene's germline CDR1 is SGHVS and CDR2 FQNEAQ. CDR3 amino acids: CASSSRRAWTEAFF. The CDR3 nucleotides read TGTGCCAGCAGTTCTCGTAGGGCGTGGACTGAAGCTTTCTTT.

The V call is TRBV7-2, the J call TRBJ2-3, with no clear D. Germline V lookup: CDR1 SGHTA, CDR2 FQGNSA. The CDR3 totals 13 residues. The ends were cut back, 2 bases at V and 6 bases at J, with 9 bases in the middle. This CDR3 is CASSLMVSDTQYF. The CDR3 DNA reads TGTGCCAGCAGCTTAATGGTGTCGGATACGCAGTATTTT. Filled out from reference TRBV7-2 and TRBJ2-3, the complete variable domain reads GAGVSQSPSNKVTEKGKDVELRCDPISGHTALYWYRQSLGQGLEFLIYFQGNSAPDKSGLPSDRFSAERTGGSVSTLTIQRTQQEDSAVYLCASSLMVSDTQYFGPGTRLTVL.

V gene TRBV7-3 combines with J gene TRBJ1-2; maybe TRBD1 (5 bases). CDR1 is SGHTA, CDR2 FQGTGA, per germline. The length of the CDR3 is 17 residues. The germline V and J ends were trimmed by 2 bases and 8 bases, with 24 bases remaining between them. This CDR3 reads CASSLVAGALGNRGYTF. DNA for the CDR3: TGTGCCAGCAGCTTAGTCGCCGGGGCCTTAGGCAATAGGGGCTACACCTTC.

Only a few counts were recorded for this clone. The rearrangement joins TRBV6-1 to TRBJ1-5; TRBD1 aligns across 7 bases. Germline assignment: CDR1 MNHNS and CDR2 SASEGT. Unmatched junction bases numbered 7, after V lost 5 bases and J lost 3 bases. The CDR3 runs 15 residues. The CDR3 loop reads CASSLRQGYNQPQHF. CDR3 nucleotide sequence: TGTGCCAGCAGTCTACGACAGGGTTACAATCAGCCCCAGCATTTT.

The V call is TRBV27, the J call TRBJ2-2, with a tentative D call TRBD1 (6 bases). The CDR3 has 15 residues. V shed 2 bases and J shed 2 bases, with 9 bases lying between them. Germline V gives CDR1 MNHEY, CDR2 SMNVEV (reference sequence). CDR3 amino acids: CASSLRTDNTGELFF. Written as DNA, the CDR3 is TGTGCCAGCAGTTTACGGACAGATAACACCGGGGAGCTGTTTTTT.